This T cell receptor (beta chain) emerged from a study of blood T cell repertoires in COVID-19. Seattle participants joined during active infection and were tracked over time. The assay was immunoSEQ multiplex PCR, and TCRdb's table has in-frame clones only and misses some. The sample includes about 130,000 clones, around 79% of them seen just once. The CDR3 totals 15 residues. The V segment lost 3 bases and the J segment 4 bases; nucleotides outside the gene matches: 8. Germline values: CDR1 SGHRS, CDR2 YFSETQ. The chain has TRBV5-1 and TRBJ1-1, with 8 positions matching TRBD1. The TCR comes from a woman in her sixties or seventies with COVID-19, enrolled during active disease. Sample: peripheral blood. CDR3 in amino acids: CASSYDPQGGTEAFF. The CDR3 DNA reads TGCGCCAGCAGCTATGACCCACAGGGGGGCACTGAAGCTTTCTTT.